These 26 T cell receptor beta chains originate from one sample sequenced in a study of Ad26.COV2.S vaccination and SARS-CoV-2 variants (dated by TCRdb to the early 2020s). The library was prepared using the immunoSEQ multiplex PCR assay. TCRdb holds this immuneACCESS table with in-frame rearrangements only. Some clones are missing; in checked studies, unresolved V genes explain under half, and the rest has no known cause. This sample is represented by 300,000 to 350,000 clones; around 84% of them were singletons. Under 2% of the sample belongs to the ten largest clones. The treatment or condition label, read with the paper, signifies: about 20 received Ad26.COV2.S at low or high dose, single or two shots; roughly 5 received placebo; per-sample allocation not given. Repertoires of vaccine and placebo recipients were sequenced from samples taken on day 63 after the first injection. Material: peripheral blood, obtained in a trial of Ad26.COV2.S vaccine versus placebo. These receptors were collected from a person aged 18-65 years who received the Ad26.COV2.S COVID-19 vaccine or a placebo.

The rearrangement joins TRBV7-2 to TRBJ2-5; 10 nucleotides agree with TRBD2. There are 16 residues in the CDR3. The germline gives CDR1 SGHTA, CDR2 FQGNSA. V was pared by 3 bases and J by 5 bases, with 9 bases of the junction left unmatched. CDR3 sequence: CASSLERGGLFETQYF. DNA of the CDR3: TGTGCCAGCAGCTTGGAGCGGGGGGGCCTTTTTGAGACCCAGTACTTC. Supplemented by reference TRBV7-2 and TRBJ2-5, the full variable domain reads GAGVSQSPSNKVTEKGKDVELRCDPISGHTALYWYRQSLGQGLEFLIYFQGNSAPDKSGLPSDRFSAERTGGSVSTLTIQRTQQEDSAVYLCASSLERGGLFETQYFGPGTRLLVL.

This chain links TRBV30 with TRBJ1-2; the D gene is possibly TRBD1 (6 bases). The germline V gene has CDR1 GTSNPN and CDR2 SVGIG (reference sequence). The CDR3 runs to 15 residues. Trimming left V 0 bases short and J 4 bases short, with 15 bases between. CDR3 loop: CAWSVGTSDGYGYTF. In DNA form, the CDR3 reads TGTGCCTGGAGTGTCGGGACATCGGACGGCTATGGCTACACCTTC.

This rearrangement joins TRBV12-3 or TRBV12-4 to TRBJ1-2, with 7 bases fitting TRBD1. The CDR3 extends over 12 amino acids. V was pared by 5 bases and J by 4 bases, with 1 base of the junction left unmatched. The CDR3 loop reads CASSGDSYGYTF. CDR3 bases: TGTGCCAGCAGTGGGGACAGCTATGGCTACACCTTC.

A remark on this clone: In the same sample, other DNA sequences code for this CDR3. This rearrangement joins TRBV29-1 to TRBJ1-2; 9 bases are a match to TRBD1. Germline values: CDR1 SQVTM, CDR2 ANQGSEA. Trimming at V came to 7 bases and at J to 6 bases, leaving 3 bases not matched to a gene. The CDR3 covers 11 residues. In nucleotides, the CDR3 is TGCAGCGCGGGACAGGGAAATGGCTACACCTTC. Residues: CSAGQGNGYTF.

The V gene is TRBV4-2, the J gene TRBJ2-5, with TRBD2 as a possible D gene (6 bases). There are 15 residues in the CDR3. Deletions cut 1 base from V and 2 bases from J, with 11 bases between. Per germline, CDR1 LGHNA and CDR2 YNFKEQ. The CDR3 region is CASSQARRGQETQYF. The CDR3 DNA sequence: TGTGCCAGCAGCCAAGCCCGCCGGGGGCAAGAGACCCAGTACTTC.

CDR3 bases: TGCGCCAGCCGCCGGGACAGCCTACTTTACGAGCAGTACTTC. It specifies CASRRDSLLYEQYF. The rearrangement uses TRBV5-1 and TRBJ2-7; 7 nucleotides match TRBD1. Germline values: CDR1 SGHRS, CDR2 YFSETQ. The J segment lost 4 bases and the V segment lost 7 bases, leaving 11 bases of the junction unmatched. This CDR3 is 14 amino acids long.

The chain combines TRBV6-5 with TRBJ1-4; 7 bases match TRBD1. The germline V gene encodes CDR1 MNHEY and CDR2 SVGAGI. This CDR3 region has 12 residues. The junction had 3 bases not matched to a gene; V was cut back by 6 bases and J by 8 bases. The CDR3 nucleotides are TGTGCCAGCAGGACAGGGCTGGAAAAACTGTTTTTT. Protein product: CASRTGLEKLFF.

The J gene is TRBJ2-1, the V gene TRBV21-1; the D call TRBD2 from the table was never checked on the DNA. TRBV21-1 is designated a pseudogene. The CDR3 length is 19 residues. CDR3 region: CASSSNPSFGTSHYNEQFF. CDR3 bases: TGTGCCAGCAGCTCCAACCCCTCTTTCGGGACTAGCCATTACAATGAGCAGTTCTTC.

The chain employs TRBV29-1 and TRBJ2-7; D tentatively fits TRBD1 or TRBD2 (5 bases each). This CDR3 comprises 13 residues. V was cut by 7 bases and J by 2 bases, with 15 bases left in between. Germline lookup yields CDR1 SQVTM and CDR2 ANQGSEA. For the CDR3, the DNA is TGCAGCGCATGCCGGGACGCCGCCTACGAGCAGTACTTC. This translates into CSACRDAAYEQYF.

The rearrangement joins TRBV20-1 to TRBJ2-7; 8 bases match TRBD1. There are 11 residues in the CDR3. Germline lookup yields CDR1 DFQATT and CDR2 SNEGSKA (reference sequence). After removal of 7 bases from V and 4 bases from J, the junction contained 3 bases not matched to a gene. DNA for the CDR3: TGCAGTGGGCAGGGGGCTTACGAGCAGTACTTC. Amino acids: CSGQGAYEQYF.

The CDR3 sequence: CASSQGLQGRGQPQHF. The DNA of the CDR3 is TGTGCCAGCAGCCAAGGGTTGCAGGGTCGAGGTCAGCCCCAGCATTTT. This chain connects TRBV3-1 (or the pseudogene TRBV3-2) to TRBJ1-5; TRBD1 is a possible D gene (5 bases). The V gene lost 1 base and the J gene lost 6 bases, with 16 bases spanning the gap. The CDR3 sequence is 16 residues long. Germline CDR1 and CDR2: LGHDT and YNNKEL (reference sequence).

This clone was detected only a few times. The CDR3 DNA sequence: TGTGCCAGCAGCTTACAGGGAGAAGCTTTCTTT. Its translation is CASSLQGEAFF. The V gene is TRBV7-2, the J gene TRBJ1-1; D is possibly TRBD1 (5 bases). CDR1 SGHTA and CDR2 FQGNSA come from the germline V gene. The CDR3 loop spans 11 amino acids. With 2 bases removed from V and 8 bases from J, the gap between germline ends came to 6 bases.

The genes are TRBV27 and TRBJ2-3; no clear D gene. This CDR3 is 16 amino acids long. Trimming stripped 2 bases from V and 0 bases from J, with 12 bases between. Germline V gives CDR1 MNHEY, CDR2 SMNVEV (reference sequence). The CDR3: CASSLHRNPSTDTQYF. The CDR3 bases are TGTGCCAGCAGTTTACACCGGAACCCGAGCACAGATACGCAGTATTTT.

The rearrangement joins TRBV2 to TRBJ1-1; no reliable D call. The V and J ends lost 5 bases and 0 bases respectively, with 13 bases between them. Looked up from germline, CDR1 is SNHLY and CDR2 is FYNNEI. The CDR3 consists of 15 residues. The CDR3 DNA reads as TGTGCCAGCAGTCCCGTAGGGCATCTGAACACTGAAGCTTTCTTT. Translation: CASSPVGHLNTEAFF.

The rearrangement joins TRBV12-3 or TRBV12-4 to TRBJ2-2, with D hard to call. The germline V and J ends were trimmed by 8 bases and 4 bases, with 11 bases remaining between them. The CDR3 consists of 13 residues. CDR3 in amino acids: CASRRTATGELFF. CDR3 nucleotide sequence: TGTGCCAGCCGACGGACGGCCACCGGGGAGCTGTTTTTT.

This sequence joins TRBV19 and TRBJ1-2, with 7 bases matching TRBD1. Trimming took 2 bases from V and 4 from J; bases not matched to a gene: 7. This CDR3 comprises 15 residues. The V gene's germline CDR1 is LNHDA and CDR2 SQIVND (reference sequence). CDR3 sequence (DNA): TGTGCCAGTAGTATAACGAGCAGGGGGGGCTATGGCTACACCTTC. It specifies CASSITSRGGYGYTF. Looking up the rest from reference TRBV19 and TRBJ1-2 gives the full variable domain: DGGITQSPKYLFRKEGQNVTLSCEQNLNHDAMYWYRQDPGQGLRLIYYSQIVNDFQKGDIAEGYSVSREKKESFPLTVTSAQKNPTAFYLCASSITSRGGYGYTFGSGTRLTVV.

V and J are TRBV7-2 and TRBJ1-6; D gene uncertain. The CDR3 extends over 12 amino acids. Germline CDR1 is SGHTA and CDR2 is FQGNSA. Trimming shortened V by 4 bases and J by 9 bases, and 7 bases separated the two germline ends. CDR3: CASSSNVSPLHF. The CDR3 bases are TGTGCCAGCAGCTCAAATGTTTCACCCCTCCACTTT.

This chain connects TRBV2 to TRBJ1-1; tentative D call: TRBD1 (6 bases). The CDR3 is 19 residues long. V lost 2 bases and J 4 bases, leaving 26 bases between the germline ends. CDR1 SNHLY and CDR2 FYNNEI come from the germline V gene. In DNA, the CDR3 is TGTGCCAGCAGTGAAAACACACGGGGGCTTGGATTACCCCTCACTGAAGCTTTCTTT. Its protein product is CASSENTRGLGLPLTEAFF.

This sequence joins TRBV7-9 and TRBJ2-3; possible D gene TRBD2, 6 bases. The CDR3 extends over 15 amino acids. Germline assignment: CDR1 SEHNR and CDR2 FQNEAQ (reference sequence). Trimming took off 5 bases at V and 0 bases at J, with 12 bases between the two ends. The CDR3: CASSPGVSSTDTQYF. Written as DNA, the CDR3 is TGTGCCAGCAGCCCGGGGGTTTCGAGCACAGATACGCAGTATTTT.

This clone occurred once. The rearrangement links TRBV6-6 to TRBJ2-7, with 8 bases identical to TRBD1. With 5 bases clipped from V and 6 bases from J, the junction kept 6 bases outside the gene matches. Germline V lookup: CDR1 MNHNY, CDR2 SVGAGI (reference sequence). This CDR3 contains 13 residues. The CDR3, as DNA: TGTGCCAGCAGTAATGGACAGGGTGGCGAGCAGTACTTC. Translation gives CASSNGQGGEQYF.

The chain uses TRBV27 and TRBJ2-3; 7 bases line up with TRBD2. From germline, CDR1 is MNHEY and CDR2 SMNVEV (reference sequence). J gave up 2 bases and V 2 bases, and 7 bases lay outside the gene matches. The CDR3 covers 16 residues. CDR3 coding DNA: TGTGCCAGCAGTTTAGGCGGGGGTATTTTCACAGATACGCAGTATTTT. Residues: CASSLGGGIFTDTQYF.

The rearrangement links TRBV19 to TRBJ2-2; 8 bases match TRBD1. The germline V gene has CDR1 LNHDA and CDR2 SQIVND (reference sequence). This CDR3 spans 16 amino acids. With V trimmed by 3 bases and J by 1 base, 4 bases remained unmatched. The CDR3 here is CASSIWTGLNTGELFF. CDR3 in DNA: TGTGCCAGTAGTATTTGGACAGGGCTGAACACCGGGGAGCTGTTTTTT.

Written as DNA, the CDR3 is TGTGCCAGCAGTTACTCTCGGGGGGCCTCTGGAAACACCATATATTTT. Its translation: CASSYSRGASGNTIYF. The chain employs TRBV6-5 and TRBJ1-3, with D perhaps TRBD1 (6 bases). CDR3 length equals 16 residues. Per the germline V gene, CDR1 is MNHEY and CDR2 is SVGAGI. Trimming shortened V by 0 bases and J by 0 bases, and 9 bases separated the two germline ends.

The table lists this clone with a count of one. The V gene is TRBV20-1, the J gene TRBJ2-5; the D is unclear. The CDR3 is 10 amino acids. V was trimmed by 0 bases and J by 5 bases, leaving 1 base between them. Germline V lookup: CDR1 DFQATT, CDR2 SNEGSKA (reference sequence). The CDR3 nucleotides read TGCAGTGCTAGAGAGGAGACCCAGTACTTC. Protein sequence: CSAREETQYF.

The rearrangement uses TRBV6-6 and TRBJ1-2; 7 nucleotides agree with TRBD1. With 4 bases clipped from V and 3 bases from J, the junction kept 2 bases outside the gene matches. The CDR3 loop spans 13 amino acids. CDR1 and CDR2 (germline): MNHNY, SVGAGI (reference sequence). CDR3 coding DNA: TGTGCCAGCAGTTCACAGGGGCACTATGGCTACACCTTC. As protein: CASSSQGHYGYTF.

The chain couples TRBV5-6 to TRBJ1-2; the D is unclear. V gave up 0 bases and J gave up 8 bases, with 11 bases separating them. Germline CDR1 and CDR2: SGHDT and YYEEEE. This CDR3 comprises 13 residues. Written as DNA, the CDR3 is TGTGCCAGCAGCTTGGATACGGAGTCGGGCTACACCTTC. Its translation: CASSLDTESGYTF.